This T cell receptor (beta chain) was captured in a study of tumor and adjacent non-tumor tissue in lung cancer. With regard to this clonotype: Germline is not matched at one junction end, which may reflect a read error.

A modified ARM-PCR protocol with three rounds of nested PCR amplified TCRbeta. From the multiplex PCR reads, TCRdb called clonotypes with MiXCR, one entry per CDR3 protein. Among 65,000 to 90,000 distinct CDR3 sequences listed, 75% to 90% were seen once. No cell sorting was done before RNA was extracted from the tissue. The CDR3 runs 13 residues. CDR1 is KGHDR and CDR2 is SFDVKD in the germline V gene. This clonotype was obtained from a woman between 50 and 59 years old with non-small cell lung cancer. This rearrangement joins TRBV24-1 to TRBJ2-2, with D possibly being TRBD1 or TRBD2 (5 bases each). Material for sequencing was lung tumor tissue. DNA of the CDR3: TGTGCCACCAGTGGGACAAGGACCGGGGAGTTGTTTTTT. Its protein product is CATSGTRTGELFF.